This TCR beta chain was captured by sequencing in a study of somatic mutations in cytotoxic T cells in rheumatoid arthritis. Positive magnetic bead selection isolated CD4+ and CD8+ cells, and flow cytometry checked purity. A note on this clone: Its matching antigen is unknown.

Sequenced by immunoSEQ multiplex PCR; TCRdb stores in-frame clones only, minus some. The table lists approximately 24,000 clones, around 74% of them singletons. Study outcomes and limitations: Each of about an eighth of the roughly 60 patients had a largest CD8+ clone that made up more than 20% of CD8+ cells.

The sample consisted of CD8+ T cells sorted from blood. This TCR was recovered from a woman between 18 and 29 years old in good health.

The chain's CDR3 is CATGDYGYTF. CDR3 sequence (DNA): TGTGCGACCGGGGATTATGGCTACACCTTC. This rearrangement joins TRBV30 to TRBJ1-2; D remains ambiguous. The CDR3 is made up of 10 amino acids. Looked up from germline, CDR1 is GTSNPN and CDR2 is SVGIG (reference sequence).